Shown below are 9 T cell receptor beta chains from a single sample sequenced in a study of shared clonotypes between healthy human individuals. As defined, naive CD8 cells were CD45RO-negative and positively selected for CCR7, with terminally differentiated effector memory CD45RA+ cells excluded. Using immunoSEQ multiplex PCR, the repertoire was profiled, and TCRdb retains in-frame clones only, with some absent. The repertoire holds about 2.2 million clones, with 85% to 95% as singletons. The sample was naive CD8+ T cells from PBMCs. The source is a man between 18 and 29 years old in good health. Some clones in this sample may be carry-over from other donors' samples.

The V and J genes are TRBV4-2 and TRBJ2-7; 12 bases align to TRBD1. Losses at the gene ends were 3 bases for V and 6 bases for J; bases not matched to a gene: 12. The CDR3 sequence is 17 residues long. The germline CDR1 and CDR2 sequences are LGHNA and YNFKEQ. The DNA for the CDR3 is TGTGCCAGCAGCCAGGCCGGGACAGGGGGCAGCGCCACCGAGCAGTACTTC. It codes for CASSQAGTGGSATEQYF.

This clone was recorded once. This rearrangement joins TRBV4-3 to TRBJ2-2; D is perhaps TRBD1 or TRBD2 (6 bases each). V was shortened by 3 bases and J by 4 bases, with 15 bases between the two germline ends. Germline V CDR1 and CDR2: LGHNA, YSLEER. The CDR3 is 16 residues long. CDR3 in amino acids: CASSHWGAVTTGELFF. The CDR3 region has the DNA TGCGCCAGCAGCCACTGGGGGGCAGTAACCACCGGGGAGCTGTTTTTT.

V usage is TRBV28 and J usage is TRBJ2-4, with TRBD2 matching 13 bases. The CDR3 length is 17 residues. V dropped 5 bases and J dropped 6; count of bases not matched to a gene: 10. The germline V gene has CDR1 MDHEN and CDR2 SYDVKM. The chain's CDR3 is CASSQGLAGVVRNIQYF. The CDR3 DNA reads TGTGCCAGCAGTCAAGGACTAGCGGGAGTTGTTAGAAACATTCAGTACTTC.

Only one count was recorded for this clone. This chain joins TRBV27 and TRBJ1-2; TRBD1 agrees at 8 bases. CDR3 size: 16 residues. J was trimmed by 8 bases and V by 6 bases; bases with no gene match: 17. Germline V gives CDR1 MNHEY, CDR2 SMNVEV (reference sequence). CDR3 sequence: CASSPRVAGQEEGYTF. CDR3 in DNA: TGTGCCAGCAGCCCAAGAGTGGCGGGACAGGAGGAAGGCTACACCTTC.

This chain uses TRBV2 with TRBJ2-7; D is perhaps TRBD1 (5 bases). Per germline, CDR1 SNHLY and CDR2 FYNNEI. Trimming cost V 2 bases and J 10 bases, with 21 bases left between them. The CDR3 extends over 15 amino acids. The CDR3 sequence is CASSEFRGSSRVQYF. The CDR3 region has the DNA TGTGCCAGCAGTGAATTCCGTGGCTCGAGCAGGGTTCAGTACTTC.

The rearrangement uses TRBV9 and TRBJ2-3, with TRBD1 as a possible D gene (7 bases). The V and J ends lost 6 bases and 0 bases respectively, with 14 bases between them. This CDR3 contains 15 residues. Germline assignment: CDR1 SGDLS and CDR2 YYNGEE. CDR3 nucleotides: TGTGCCAGCAACCCGACAGGGACTAGCACAGATACGCAGTATTTT. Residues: CASNPTGTSTDTQYF.

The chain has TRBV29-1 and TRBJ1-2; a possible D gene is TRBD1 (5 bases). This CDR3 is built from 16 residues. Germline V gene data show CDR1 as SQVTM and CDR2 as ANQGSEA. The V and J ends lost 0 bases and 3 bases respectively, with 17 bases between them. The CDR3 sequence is CSVEDRAGGWDYGYTF. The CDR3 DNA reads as TGCAGCGTTGAAGACAGGGCGGGAGGATGGGACTATGGCTACACCTTC.

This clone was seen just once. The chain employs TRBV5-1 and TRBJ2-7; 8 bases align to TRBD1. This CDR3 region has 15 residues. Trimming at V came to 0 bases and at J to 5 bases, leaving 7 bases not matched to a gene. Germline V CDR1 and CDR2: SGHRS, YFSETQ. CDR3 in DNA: TGCGCCAGCAGCTTGGCAGGGGGCCCTCTCCACGAGCAGTACTTC. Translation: CASSLAGGPLHEQYF.

The CDR3 here is CASSQYVRGEENIQYF. For the CDR3, the DNA is TGTGCCAGCAGCCAATATGTGAGGGGAGAGGAAAACATTCAGTACTTC. This chain links TRBV7-9 with TRBJ2-4; D assignment may be TRBD1 or TRBD2 (5 bases each). Per the germline V gene, CDR1 is SEHNR and CDR2 is FQNEAQ (reference sequence). Trimming removed 5 bases from V and 5 bases from J, with 19 bases in between. The CDR3 covers 16 residues.